This is a list of T cell receptor beta chains from one sample in a study of CD8+ T cells in alopecia areata. Profiling relied on immunoSEQ multiplex PCR, and the TCRdb table lists in-frame clones only, not all of them. The table records roughly 280,000 clones, 50% to 75% of them present only once. This material consisted of CD4+ T cells sorted from blood, taken at roughly week 52, from a patient treated with tofacitinib. Receptors were obtained from a human donor with alopecia areata. The CDR3 runs from the conserved cysteine through the conserved F or W. Fields, in order: V gene, D gene, clone size, J gene, CDR3 DNA, CDR3 protein. A D gene is named only where the DNA matches it firmly. Part of the rows lack a size; the others show once, few, many or a class for expanded clones.

v_gene: TRBV25-1
d_gene: .
abundance: .
j_gene: TRBJ1-1
CDR3nt: TGTGCCAGCAGTGGAGGAGGGGGAGGCACTGAAGCTTTCTTT
CDR3aa: CASSGGGGGTEAFF

v_gene: TRBV5-1
d_gene: TRBD2
abundance: .
j_gene: TRBJ2-2
CDR3nt: TGCGCCAGCAGCTGGCTAGCGGGGACGAACACCGGGGAGCTGTTTTTT
CDR3aa: CASSWLAGTNTGELFF

v_gene: TRBV21-1
d_gene: .
abundance: .
j_gene: TRBJ2-1
CDR3nt: TGTGCCAGCAGCGGATTCTACCAGGGGGCACTTGAGCAGTTCTTC
CDR3aa: CASSGFYQGALEQFF

v_gene: TRBV6-1
d_gene: .
abundance: .
j_gene: TRBJ2-1
CDR3nt: TGTGCCAGCAGTGAAGGACTAGGCGTTGCCTACAATGAGCAGTTCTTC
CDR3aa: CASSEGLGVAYNEQFF

v_gene: TRBV27
d_gene: TRBD1
abundance: .
j_gene: TRBJ1-2
CDR3nt: TGTGCCAGCAGCCGAGCGACAGGGGAAATCTATGGCTACACCTTC
CDR3aa: CASSRATGEIYGYTF

v_gene: TRBV5-1
d_gene: .
abundance: .
j_gene: TRBJ2-1
CDR3nt: TGCGCCAGCAGCTTCGACCTAGGCTACAATGAGCAGTTCTTC
CDR3aa: CASSFDLGYNEQFF

v_gene: TRBV29-1
d_gene: .
abundance: .
j_gene: TRBJ2-7
CDR3nt: TGCAGCGTGGCCAGGACTGAAGAGGGAGGACGCGAGCAGTACTTC
CDR3aa: CSVARTEEGGREQYF

v_gene: TRBV11-2
d_gene: TRBD1
abundance: few
j_gene: TRBJ2-5
CDR3nt: TGTGCCAGCAGAAAGAGTGGCAGGGGGCGCAGGGAGACCCAGTACTTC
CDR3aa: CASRKSGRGRRETQYF

v_gene: TRBV11-1
d_gene: .
abundance: few
j_gene: TRBJ2-1
CDR3nt: TGTGCCAGCAGCTTGGCTTTAGCCAGGGACAATGAGCAGTTCTTC
CDR3aa: CASSLALARDNEQFF

v_gene: TRBV4-2
d_gene: .
abundance: .
j_gene: TRBJ1-4
CDR3nt: TGTGCCAGCAGCCAAGAACAGCGTCGTGAAAAACTGTTTTTT
CDR3aa: CASSQEQRREKLFF

v_gene: TRBV29-1
d_gene: .
abundance: .
j_gene: TRBJ1-2
CDR3nt: TGCAGCGTCCTCAGACCGAGTAACTATGGCTACACCTTC
CDR3aa: CSVLRPSNYGYTF

v_gene: TRBV9
d_gene: TRBD2
abundance: .
j_gene: TRBJ2-5
CDR3nt: TGTGCCAGCAGCGTAGGACTAGCGGAAGAGACCCAGTACTTC
CDR3aa: CASSVGLAEETQYF

v_gene: TRBV4-1
d_gene: .
abundance: .
j_gene: TRBJ1-5
CDR3nt: TGCGCCAGCAGCCAATATTTTGGGGCCAGCAATCAGCCCCAGCATTTT
CDR3aa: CASSQYFGASNQPQHF

v_gene: TRBV13
d_gene: TRBD1
abundance: few
j_gene: TRBJ1-6
CDR3nt: TGTGCCAGCAGGACAGGGAGTCAGGATTCACCCCTCCACTTT
CDR3aa: CASRTGSQDSPLHF

v_gene: TRBV7-2
d_gene: .
abundance: few
j_gene: TRBJ1-4
CDR3nt: TGTGCCAGCAGTCCCCCGTTAGGGGGTAACGAAAAACTGTTTTTT
CDR3aa: CASSPPLGGNEKLFF

v_gene: TRBV6-1
d_gene: .
abundance: .
j_gene: TRBJ1-5
CDR3nt: TGTGCCAGCAGTGATCTTGGGAAACCCCAGCATTTT
CDR3aa: CASSDLGKPQHF

v_gene: TRBV6-5
d_gene: .
abundance: .
j_gene: TRBJ2-5
CDR3nt: TGTGCCAGCAGTTACTCCCCCAGCGGGGAGACCCAGTACTTC
CDR3aa: CASSYSPSGETQYF

v_gene: TRBV6-5
d_gene: .
abundance: .
j_gene: TRBJ2-3
CDR3nt: TGTGCCAGCAGCAGACAGGGCACAGATACGCAGTATTTT
CDR3aa: CASSRQGTDTQYF

v_gene: TRBV7-6
d_gene: .
abundance: once
j_gene: TRBJ1-1
CDR3nt: TGTGCCAGCAGCTCCTGGTCGAACACTGAAGCTTTCTTT
CDR3aa: CASSSWSNTEAFF

v_gene: TRBV29-1
d_gene: .
abundance: few
j_gene: TRBJ1-1
CDR3nt: TGCAGCGCCGAGCGCCACACTGAAGCTTTCTTT
CDR3aa: CSAERHTEAFF

v_gene: TRBV2
d_gene: .
abundance: .
j_gene: TRBJ1-1
CDR3nt: TGTGCCAGCACGCTTAGTGGTATGCGCGAGAAGAGGGCTTTCTTT
CDR3aa: CASTLSGMREKRAFF

v_gene: TRBV27
d_gene: .
abundance: few
j_gene: TRBJ1-2
CDR3nt: TGTGCCAGCAGTTTATCGGCAGCAGACTATGGCTACACCTTC
CDR3aa: CASSLSAADYGYTF

v_gene: TRBV30
d_gene: .
abundance: few
j_gene: TRBJ2-2
CDR3nt: TGTGCCTGGACAGAGGACACTCCCCTCGGCGGGGAGCTGTTTTTT
CDR3aa: CAWTEDTPLGGELFF

v_gene: TRBV2
d_gene: TRBD1
abundance: .
j_gene: TRBJ2-4
CDR3nt: TGTGCCAGCAAAGGGGACAGGGGTTTCGAAAACATTCAGTACTTC
CDR3aa: CASKGDRGFENIQYF

v_gene: TRBV5-1
d_gene: .
abundance: .
j_gene: TRBJ2-2
CDR3nt: TGCGCCAGCAGCGACGGGACGGCGAACACCGGGGAGCTGTTTTTT
CDR3aa: CASSDGTANTGELFF

v_gene: TRBV7-2
d_gene: TRBD1
abundance: few
j_gene: TRBJ2-6
CDR3nt: TGTGCCAGCAGCAAGGACAGGGTTGGGGCCAACGTCCTGACTTTC
CDR3aa: CASSKDRVGANVLTF

v_gene: TRBV5-1
d_gene: .
abundance: .
j_gene: TRBJ2-7
CDR3nt: TGCGCCAGCAGCTTGGGTGGGGCGGACGAGCAGTACTTC
CDR3aa: CASSLGGADEQYF

v_gene: TRBV27
d_gene: TRBD1
abundance: many
j_gene: TRBJ1-5
CDR3nt: TGTGCCAGCAGCCCGACTGACAGGGGAGCCCAGCATTTT
CDR3aa: CASSPTDRGAQHF

v_gene: TRBV30
d_gene: .
abundance: .
j_gene: TRBJ1-1
CDR3nt: TGTGCCTGGAAGGAGGGAGGGACTGAAGCTTTCTTT
CDR3aa: CAWKEGGTEAFF

v_gene: TRBV30
d_gene: TRBD1
abundance: .
j_gene: TRBJ2-5
CDR3nt: TGTGCCTGGAGTGTGGGACAGTCCCAAGAGACCCAGTACTTC
CDR3aa: CAWSVGQSQETQYF

v_gene: TRBV4-3
d_gene: .
abundance: .
j_gene: TRBJ2-1
CDR3nt: TGCGCCAGCAGCCAAGAAGTATGGGCGGAAACAGGCCGGTTCTTC
CDR3aa: CASSQEVWAETGRFF

v_gene: TRBV14
d_gene: .
abundance: .
j_gene: TRBJ2-7
CDR3nt: TGTGCCAGCAGCCACGATTTTTACGAGCAGTACTTC
CDR3aa: CASSHDFYEQYF

v_gene: TRBV5-1
d_gene: TRBD1
abundance: few
j_gene: TRBJ2-5
CDR3nt: TGCGCCAGCAGCTGGGGACAGCTCCAAGAGACCCAGTACTTC
CDR3aa: CASSWGQLQETQYF

v_gene: TRBV4-1
d_gene: TRBD1
abundance: .
j_gene: TRBJ1-1
CDR3nt: TGCGCCAGCAGCCAAGCGGTACAGGGGAGGACTGAAGCTTTCTTT
CDR3aa: CASSQAVQGRTEAFF

v_gene: TRBV7-2
d_gene: TRBD2
abundance: few
j_gene: TRBJ2-3
CDR3nt: TGTGCCAGCAGCCCCCGGCTAGCGGGGGGGGGTACGCAGTATTTT
CDR3aa: CASSPRLAGGGTQYF

v_gene: TRBV4-3
d_gene: .
abundance: .
j_gene: TRBJ2-2
CDR3nt: TGCGCCAGCAGCCAAGATACGACAGGCGGGGAGCTGTTTTTT
CDR3aa: CASSQDTTGGELFF

v_gene: TRBV4-3
d_gene: .
abundance: few
j_gene: TRBJ1-1
CDR3nt: TGCGCCAGCAGCCTGTACCAGGGGTTCACTGAAGCTTTCTTT
CDR3aa: CASSLYQGFTEAFF

v_gene: TRBV30
d_gene: TRBD1
abundance: .
j_gene: TRBJ1-5
CDR3nt: TGTGCCTTTACCTCGACAGGGCATCAGCCCCAGCATTTT
CDR3aa: CAFTSTGHQPQHF